Sequencing of this T cell receptor beta chain was carried out in a study of blood T cell repertoires in COVID-19. Study in general: Acute and convalescent COVID-19 samples came from the United States, Italy and Spain. PBMCs, B-cell-depleted T cells, or T cells were the source of the cDNA or gDNA that made up the material.

Authors' methods: From reference gene primer amplification, estimates of nucleated cell counts were derived. Some clones are missing from TCRdb's copy, which holds only in-frame ones; the method was immunoSEQ multiplex PCR. V, J and clone size are those of that table, while D and trimming were read from the DNA. The table shows 140,000 to 150,000 clones, with over 80% occurring only once. The CDR3 length is 14 residues. Germline CDR1 MNHEY, CDR2 SVGAGI. V shed 2 bases and J 11 bases; nucleotides not matched to a gene: 4. The sequencing input was peripheral blood. The chain joins TRBV6-5 to TRBJ1-6; 9 bases line up with TRBD1. This TCR derives from a man aged 45 to 65 who had recovered from COVID-19. The CDR3 region is CASSYPQGAAPLHF. The DNA for the CDR3 is TGTGCCAGCAGTTACCCACAGGGGGCGGCACCCCTCCACTTT.